One sample yielded the 4 T cell receptor beta chains listed below, sequenced in a study of T cell repertoires in ileal Crohn's disease (dated by TCRdb to about 2019). Library prep was done by the immunoSEQ multiplex PCR assay. The clones in this table, taken by TCRdb from immuneACCESS, are in-frame only. Not every clone is retained; where verified, under half of the shortfall comes from an unresolved V gene, and the cause of the rest is unknown. Present in this sample are roughly 5,800 clones, approximately 80% of which were seen just once. The ten largest clones add up to roughly 45% of the sample. In light of the paper, this sample's time point label describes: inflamed ileum from the surgical specimen. The sample taken for sequencing was ileal tissue. The receptors stem from an adult with Crohn's disease.

The V call is TRBV5-1, the J call TRBJ1-6, with TRBD1 matching 9 bases. Germline assignment: CDR1 SGHRS and CDR2 YFSETQ. V lost 4 bases to trimming and J lost 5 bases; unmatched junction nucleotides: 7. This CDR3 region has 16 residues. CDR3 in DNA: TGCGCCAGCAGCCCGCGGACAGGGGTCGATAATTCACCCCTCCACTTT. Protein sequence: CASSPRTGVDNSPLHF. Using reference TRBV5-1 and TRBJ1-6 for the parts outside the CDR3, the full variable domain is KAGVTQTPRYLIKTRGQQVTLSCSPISGHRSVSWYQQTPGQGLQFLFEYFSETQRNKGNFPGRFSGRQFSNSRSEMNVSTLELGDSALYLCASSPRTGVDNSPLHFGNGTRLTVT.

The chain has TRBV29-1 and TRBJ2-7; 9 nucleotides match TRBD1. The CDR3 consists of 16 residues. Germline V gives CDR1 SQVTM, CDR2 ANQGSEA. The J segment lost 2 bases and the V segment lost 5 bases, leaving 13 bases of the junction unmatched. CDR3 DNA sequence: TGCAGCGTTAAACATACCGGGACAGGGAGTCCCTACGAGCAGTACTTC. Protein sequence: CSVKHTGTGSPYEQYF.

The gene calls are TRBV2 and TRBJ1-5; no clear D gene. The CDR3 runs to 14 residues. The ends were cut back, 5 bases at V and 4 bases at J, with 12 bases in the middle. Germline loops: CDR1 SNHLY, CDR2 FYNNEI. The CDR3 loop is CASSWANANQPQHF. The CDR3, as DNA: TGTGCCAGCAGTTGGGCAAACGCTAATCAGCCCCAGCATTTT.

The rearrangement joins TRBV5-1 to TRBJ1-6, with a weak D call TRBD1 (6 bases). The CDR3 runs to 15 residues. The ends were cut back, 1 base at V and 4 bases at J, with 9 bases in the middle. Germline lookup yields CDR1 SGHRS and CDR2 YFSETQ. The CDR3 loop reads CASSLSQGYNSPLHF. Written as DNA, the CDR3 is TGCGCCAGCAGCTTGAGCCAGGGGTATAATTCACCCCTCCACTTT.